This section outlines one T cell receptor beta chain sequence together with its context. This clonotype was recorded at least ten times. No antigen is known for it. No per-base quality is available; no much larger clone lies one base away. The entry originates in a study of T cells after yellow fever vaccination (dated by TCRdb to about 2019). About the investigation overall: Libraries from fractions with low cell numbers were prepared with the SMART-Seq v4 Ultra Low Input RNA kit. To track T-cell clones before and after primary and booster YFV17D yellow fever vaccination, bulk TCR alpha and beta repertoires were sequenced longitudinally. Two healthy male donors, one aged 18 to 30 and one aged 30 to 40 years, were included in the cohort. Blood was drawn at multiple timepoints before and after primary and secondary immunization, with bulk PBMC replicates and cell subsets isolated.

V sheds 4 bases and J sheds 4 bases, leaving 10 bases between their ends. The CDR3 runs 13 residues from the cysteine to the phenylalanine. Kept here is only the CDR3 DNA, which spans 39 bases and is read in frame from base 1. CDR1 and CDR2, looked up from the germline V gene, are MNHEY and SVGEGT. The treatment or condition tag for this specimen amounts to: live attenuated yellow fever vaccine strain. At every blood-draw timepoint, two biological replicates of bulk PBMCs were collected. A standard Ficoll-Paque protocol was used to isolate PBMCs from peripheral blood. TriZol was used to extract RNA from bulk PBMCs, CD4 and CD8 fractions, and dextramer-positive and dextramer-negative fractions. The study at large found these results: Because the study included only a couple of donors, the extent to which the findings can be generalized is limited. The secondary T-cell response was weaker than the primary response but faster, peaking on day 5 instead of day 15. After the booster, most of the clones that had expanded following primary vaccination were detected again (almost 98% of CD4 and more than 85% of CD8), which suggests that memory was broadly maintained. A small fraction of clonotypes showed up in both the CD4 and CD8 compartments, probably as a result of convergent recombination. Because abundant contaminating clonotypes from the bulk population could be contained in FACS-sorted repertoires, computational filtering was required.

The instrument was an Illumina NovaSeq 6000. TCR cDNA was synthesized by 5'RACE template switching, which introduced a universal primer site and unique molecular identifiers. Priming for cDNA synthesis came from both the TCR alpha and TCR beta constant segments. Libraries were amplified in two PCR steps, with sample barcodes and sequencing adapters added in the second step. Sequencing of the libraries was done on either Illumina HiSeq 2500 (2x100 bp) or NovaSeq (2x150 bp). On the authors' methods: MIGEC was used to demultiplex reads and collapse the reads into UMI consensus sequences, and MiXCR was used for V(D)J alignment. Using edgeR on replicate PBMC samples, clonotypes were called vaccine-responding if FDR was below 0.01 and the log2 fold change was above 5 up to day 15. CD4 or CD8 identity was assigned to each bulk clonotype according to whether the clonotype was present at higher abundance in the sequenced CD4 repertoire or the sequenced CD8 repertoire. TCRdb reanalyzed the raw reads on its own, using fastp at Q25 for trimming and MiXCR for clone calling, and kept in-frame beta chains. Rows with one shared CDR3 protein collapse into an entry with the most common genes and DNA. It is TCRdb's table, rather than the study itself, that gives the V and J calls and clone size. The sample table contains a few hundred thousand distinct CDR3 sequences; only one count was recorded for 18% of them. In total, the top ten clones hold about a sixth of the sample.

The receptor was isolated from a man aged 18 to 35 who received the YFV17D yellow fever vaccine. The material sequenced was PBMCs, taken before the yellow fever booster vaccination. This receptor chain uses TRBV6-2 or TRBV6-3 and TRBJ2-5, with the identity of the D gene unclear. The DNA sequence is as follows: TGTGCCAGCAGTTTAATCGGTCGAGAGACCCAGTACTTC. It translates to CASSLIGRETQYF.